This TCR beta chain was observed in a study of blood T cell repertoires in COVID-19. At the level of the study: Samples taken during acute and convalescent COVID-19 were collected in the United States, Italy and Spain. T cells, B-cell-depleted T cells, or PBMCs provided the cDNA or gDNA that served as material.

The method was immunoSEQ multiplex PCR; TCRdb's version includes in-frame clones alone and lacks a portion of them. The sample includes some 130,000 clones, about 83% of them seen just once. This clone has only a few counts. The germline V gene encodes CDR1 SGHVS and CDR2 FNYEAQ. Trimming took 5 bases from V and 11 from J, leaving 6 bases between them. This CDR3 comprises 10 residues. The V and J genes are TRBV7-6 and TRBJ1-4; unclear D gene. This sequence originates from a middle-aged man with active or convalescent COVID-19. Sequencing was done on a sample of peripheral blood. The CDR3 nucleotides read TGTGCCAGCAGCCGTTCCAAACTGTTTTTT. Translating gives CASSRSKLFF.